Shown below are 22 T cell receptor beta chains from a single sample sequenced in a study of tumor-infiltrating lymphocytes in primary liver carcinoma. From approximately 490 ng total RNA, TCR beta cDNA was generated with a primer in the constant region. Libraries of TCR beta came from three nested multiplex PCR rounds with slightly modified ARM-PCR. Running roughly 10 cycles apiece, the first two PCR rounds relied on TRBV1-TRBV30 forward primers together with a C-beta reverse primer. TCRdb called the multiplex PCR reads again in MiXCR, with one record for every CDR3 protein. The sample has about 320,000 distinct CDR3 sequences, 65% seen once. Alongside blood RNA obtained from unsorted whole blood, germline DNA was also extracted. Sequencing input: peripheral blood. The origin of the receptors is a man in his forties with primary liver carcinoma and hepatitis B virus infection.

The V gene is TRBV4-3, the J gene TRBJ2-1; 10 nucleotides align to TRBD2. CDR3 length: 16 residues. From germline, CDR1 is LGHNA and CDR2 YSLEER. V dropped 0 bases and J dropped 4; count of bases not matched to a gene: 3. This CDR3 is CASSQDGLAAYNEQFF. The CDR3 nucleotides are TGCGCCAGCAGCCAAGACGGACTAGCGGCATACAATGAGCAGTTCTTC.

This clonotype has ten or more counts. The rearrangement joins TRBV29-1 to TRBJ2-3, with 7 nucleotides matching TRBD2. The CDR3 runs to 14 residues. J gave up 5 bases and V 4 bases, and 9 bases lay outside the gene matches. The germline V gene encodes CDR1 SQVTM and CDR2 ANQGSEA. In DNA form, the CDR3 reads TGCAGCGTTGTAGGCGGGAGAAGGGGAGATACGCAGTATTTT. As protein: CSVVGGRRGDTQYF.

Turning to this clonotype: This could be a read error, since a much larger clone is one nucleotide away. The genes are TRBV7-9 and TRBJ2-1, with 7 nucleotides matching TRBD2. CDR1 is SEHNR, CDR2 FQNEAQ, per germline (reference sequence). The CDR3 contains 14 residues. The CDR3 nucleotides are TGTGCCAGCAGCTTAGCGGGAGGGCACAATGGGCAGTTCTTC. Translation: CASSLAGGHNGQFF.

This clonotype was found many times. The chain couples TRBV6-5 to TRBJ1-5; D possibly corresponds to TRBD1 (5 bases). There are 15 residues in the CDR3. From germline, CDR1 is MNHEY and CDR2 SVGAGI. Trimming shortened V by 2 bases and J by 1 base, and 9 bases separated the two germline ends. For the CDR3, the DNA is TGTGCCAGCAGTTACCGGGGGGGGAGCAATCAGCCCCAGCATTTT. Translated, it gives CASSYRGGSNQPQHF.

The chain couples TRBV30 to TRBJ1-6; D is ambiguous. The CDR3 totals 15 residues. Germline V gives CDR1 GTSNPN, CDR2 SVGIG (reference sequence). V lost 1 base to trimming and J lost 14 bases, with 21 bases between them. The CDR3 nucleotides read TGTGCCTGGAGTGACCACGGAATTACAATTCGGGCCCTCCACTTT. It encodes CAWSDHGITIRALHF. The whole variable domain, filled in from reference TRBV30 and TRBJ1-6, reads SQTIHQWPATLVQPVGSPLSLECTVEGTSNPNLYWYRQAAGRGLQLLFYSVGIGQISSEVPQNLSASRPQDRQFILSSKKLLLSDSGFYLCAWSDHGITIRALHFGNGTRLTVT.

A word on this clonotype: Sequence at one end of the junction differs from germline and may be a read error. The chain carries TRBV6-1 and TRBJ2-2; D gene uncertain. Germline V lookup: CDR1 MNHNS, CDR2 SASEGT. This CDR3 has 14 residues. DNA of the CDR3: TGTGTCAGCATCGAAGCGAGGAACACCGGGGAGCTGTTTTTT. Encoded protein: CVSIEARNTGELFF.

For this clonotype: An end of the junction does not agree with germline; a read error may underlie this. The chain links TRBV10-3 to TRBJ1-4, with D possibly being TRBD1 (5 bases). In germline, CDR1 is ENHRY, CDR2 SYGVKD. The CDR3 spans 15 residues. Here the CDR3 reads CANSSSVIGDEKLFF. For the CDR3, the DNA is TGTGCCAACAGTTCCTCGGTTATAGGGGATGAAAAACTGTTTTTT.

Regarding this clonotype: A much larger clone differs from this one at a single base, so this may be a read error. V gene TRBV14 combines with J gene TRBJ2-3; no clear D gene. This CDR3 is built from 14 residues. The V end lost 4 bases, the J end lost 2 bases, and 10 bases lay between the germline ends. Germline values: CDR1 SGHDN, CDR2 FVKESK. The CDR3: CASSRLVFTDTQYF. The CDR3, as DNA: TGTGCCAGCAGCCGTCTCGTATTCACAGATACGCAGTATTTT.

The table lists this clonotype with a few counts. One base away lies a much larger clone, so this may be a sequencing read error. V usage is TRBV12-3 or TRBV12-4 and J usage is TRBJ2-1; D perhaps matches TRBD2 (6 bases). V lost 7 bases to trimming and J lost 0 bases, with 16 bases between them. The CDR3 is made up of 16 amino acids. CDR3 in DNA: TGTGCCAGCACGGCGGGGCGGTCATTCTCCTACAATGAGCAGTTCTTC. Protein sequence: CASTAGRSFSYNEQFF.

The CDR3 nucleotides are TGTGCCAGCAAGGGACTAGCGGGAGTGGGCACCGGGGAGCTGTTTTTT. This sequence encodes CASKGLAGVGTGELFF. The chain is built from TRBV11-2 and TRBJ2-2, with TRBD2 identical over 14 bases. Germline-derived CDR1 and CDR2 are SGHAT and FQNNGV. This CDR3 is built from 16 residues. V shed 7 bases, J shed 4 bases, and the junction held 5 bases outside the gene matches.

This clonotype came up many times. The chain has TRBV4-2 and TRBJ2-3, with no clear D. Trimming stripped 3 bases from V and 7 bases from J, with 14 bases between. Germline values: CDR1 LGHNA, CDR2 YNFKEQ. The CDR3 is 14 residues long. CDR3 nucleotide sequence: TGTGCCAGCAGCCAGTACCCCGGCGCCAATACGCAGTATTTT. Translating gives CASSQYPGANTQYF.

Regarding this clonotype: This could be a read error, since a much larger clone is one nucleotide away. The chain recombines TRBV10-3 with TRBJ2-5; 7 bases map to TRBD1. The CDR3 is 15 residues long. V shed 2 bases and J 4 bases; nucleotides not matched to a gene: 7. CDR1 is ENHRY and CDR2 is SYGVKD in the germline V gene. The CDR3 region is CAISETWDSRETQYF. For the CDR3, the DNA is TGTGCCATCAGTGAGACCTGGGACAGCCGAGAGACCCAGTACTTC.

This sequence joins TRBV6-5 and TRBJ1-6; possible D gene TRBD1, 5 bases. Germline loops: CDR1 MNHEY, CDR2 SVGAGI. This CDR3 region has 16 residues. V was clipped by 4 bases and J by 10 bases, with 20 bases between them. The CDR3 spells CASSSVTGRTRSPLHF. The CDR3 nucleotides are TGTGCCAGCAGTTCGGTCACCGGTCGGACAAGATCACCCCTCCACTTT.

Regarding this clonotype: At one of its ends the junction is not consistent with the germline gene, which may arise from a read error. The chain couples TRBV11-1 to TRBJ1-2, with D uncertain. The CDR3 extends over 13 amino acids. Germline CDR1 is SGHAT and CDR2 is FQDESV (reference sequence). The CDR3 sequence is CASSSDGVYGHTF. The CDR3 region has the DNA TGTGCCAGCAGCTCGGACGGGGTCTATGGCCACACCTTC.

Turning to this clonotype: This is likely a read error, given that the CDR3 carries no conserved phenylalanine or tryptophan at its end. The chain employs TRBV6-5 and TRBJ2-7, with 8 bases that match TRBD2. Germline V gene lookup returns CDR1 MNHEY and CDR2 SVGAGI. V trimming: 7 bases; J trimming: 5 bases; junction bases outside the gene matches: 7. The CDR3 has 13 amino acids. The CDR3 spells CASKSGSANEQYI. DNA of the CDR3: TGTGCCAGCAAAAGCGGGAGTGCTAACGAGCAGTACATC.

V gene TRBV28 combines with J gene TRBJ2-5, with D possibly being TRBD2 (6 bases). Trimming pared 5 bases from V and 7 bases from J, leaving 17 bases between. From germline, CDR1 is MDHEN and CDR2 SYDVKM. The CDR3 has 14 amino acids. In nucleotides, the CDR3 is TGTGCCAGCAGTCCCGCAGGGACGGAGGGGACCCAGTACTTC. Amino acids: CASSPAGTEGTQYF.

This clonotype was seen only once. This may be a read error, as it is one base from a much larger clone. V is TRBV6-6 and J is TRBJ1-3, with a weak D call TRBD1 (5 bases). The CDR3 has 16 residues. The germline CDR1 and CDR2 sequences are MNHNY and SVGAGI (reference sequence). In DNA, the CDR3 is TGTACCAGCAGTCCGCGAGGGGTGAAGAGTGGAAACACCATATATTTT. This translates into CTSSPRGVKSGNTIYF.

V usage is TRBV6-6 and J usage is TRBJ2-1, with 7 nucleotides matching TRBD2. The J segment lost 8 bases and the V segment lost 5 bases, leaving 12 bases of the junction unmatched. This CDR3 has 15 residues. CDR1 MNHNY and CDR2 SVGAGI come from the germline V gene (reference sequence). The CDR3 sequence: CASSTQRGADDEQFF. Here the CDR3 DNA reads TGTGCCAGCAGTACCCAGCGGGGAGCAGACGATGAGCAGTTCTTC.

With respect to this clonotype: A much larger clone lies one base from this, so it may be a read error. V and J are TRBV12-3 or TRBV12-4 and TRBJ2-7; D uncertain. The length of the CDR3 is 14 residues. Between the trimmed V and J ends, which lost 6 bases and 0 bases, there was a span of 12 bases. The CDR3 protein is CASRVSSTSYEQYV. The CDR3 nucleotides are TGTGCCAGCAGGGTGTCTAGTACCTCCTACGAGCAGTACGTC.

This clonotype was detected ten times or more. The J gene is TRBJ2-7, the V gene TRBV15; 12 bases are a match to TRBD1. This CDR3 has 14 amino acids. The ends lost 3 bases at V and 7 bases at J; junction bases unmatched: 4. In germline, CDR1 is LNHNV, CDR2 YYDKDF (reference sequence). The CDR3: CATSRGQGAREQYF. Written as DNA, the CDR3 is TGTGCCACCAGCAGGGGACAGGGGGCGCGGGAGCAGTACTTC.

A note on this clonotype: Germline is not matched at one junction end, which may reflect a read error. The chain carries TRBV30 and TRBJ2-2, with 9 bases lining up with TRBD1. In germline, CDR1 is GTSNPN, CDR2 SVGIG (reference sequence). The CDR3 is 17 residues long. The DNA for the CDR3 is TGTGCCTGGAGTGTACGCAGGACAGGGGTTCACACCGGGGAGCTGCTTTTT. The encoded protein is CAWSVRRTGVHTGELLF.

The chain has TRBV12-3 or TRBV12-4 and TRBJ2-5; 8 nucleotides align to TRBD2. Trimming at V came to 2 bases and at J to 4 bases, leaving 6 bases not matched to a gene. This CDR3 contains 15 residues. CDR3 sequence (DNA): TGTGCCAGCAGTTTACCCAACGGGAGGGCAGAGACCCAGTACTTC. It yields the protein CASSLPNGRAETQYF.